The present TCR beta chain was sequenced within a study of T cell repertoires in ileal Crohn's disease. The table came from immunoSEQ multiplex PCR; TCRdb's copy has only in-frame clones and leaves some out. This table holds 9,400 or so clones, 78% found once. Documented time point: neoterminal ileum biopsy at postoperative endoscopy, about 6 months after surgery. V was pared by 5 bases and J by 4 bases, with 12 bases between. This CDR3 has 14 residues. Germline V gene sequence: CDR1 SGHRS, CDR2 YFSETQ. The receptor comes from an adult with Crohn's disease. The chain recombines TRBV5-1 with TRBJ2-2; the D is unclear. Sequences were obtained from ileal tissue. The CDR3 DNA reads as TGCGCCAGCAGTCGCACTGACATCACCGGGGAGCTGTTTTTT. Translating it yields CASSRTDITGELFF.